Listed here are 21 T cell receptor beta chains from one sample, sequenced in a study of CD8 T cells in ankylosing spondylitis. Via MiXCR, TCRdb re-called the 5' RACE reads, giving one row per CDR3 protein. The data contain a few hundred thousand distinct CDR3 sequences, 20% to 25% of them singletons. General observations from the study: Ankylosing spondylitis blood seemed to carry a telltale TCR beta motif made of several highly homologous variants.

Antigens of these TCRs are unknown. Sequenced sample: blood, either unsorted or a sorted T cell fraction (not recorded which). All receptors come from a male donor with ankylosing spondylitis.

This clonotype was observed many times. V gene TRBV20-1 combines with J gene TRBJ2-2; D remains unclear. This CDR3 region has 11 residues. V lost 5 bases, J lost 0 bases, and 1 base lay in between. The germline gives CDR1 DFQATT, CDR2 SNEGSKA (reference sequence). The CDR3 protein is CSAANTGELFF. CDR3 DNA: TGCAGTGCTGCGAACACCGGGGAGCTGTTTTTT.

Remarks on this clonotype: Being one base from a much bigger clone, this may be a read error. The chain is built from TRBV4-2 and TRBJ1-1; the D gene is possibly TRBD1 (5 bases). The V and J ends lost 5 bases and 1 base respectively, with 17 bases between them. The CDR3 has 16 amino acids. The germline V gene encodes CDR1 LGHNA and CDR2 YNFKEQ. The CDR3 DNA sequence: TGTGCCAGCAGCAACTGGGATGGCAGGGCGAACACTGAAGCTTTCTTT. Its protein is CASSNWDGRANTEAFF.

This clonotype was picked up a small number of times. The rearrangement links TRBV11-2 to TRBJ1-3, with unresolved D. This CDR3 has 13 amino acids. Germline V gene sequence: CDR1 SGHAT, CDR2 FQNNGV. Trimming pared 3 bases from V and 6 bases from J, leaving 9 bases between. This CDR3 is CASSFNRPNTIYF. Here the CDR3 DNA reads TGTGCCAGCAGCTTTAATCGCCCAAACACCATATATTTT.

The J gene is TRBJ2-3, the V gene TRBV30, with D unclear. Trimming took 3 bases from V and 5 from J, leaving 12 bases between them. The germline CDR1 and CDR2 sequences are GTSNPN and SVGIG (reference sequence). The CDR3 length is 13 residues. CDR3 residues: CAWSGERIDTQYF. As DNA, the CDR3 is TGTGCCTGGAGCGGTGAGAGGATAGATACGCAGTATTTT.

This clonotype was recorded a few times. This chain links TRBV12-3 or TRBV12-4 with TRBJ1-1; no clear D gene. Trimming removed 4 bases from V and 4 bases from J, with 10 bases in between. The CDR3 loop spans 13 amino acids. The CDR3 spells CASSSDGITEAFF. Here the CDR3 DNA reads TGTGCCAGCAGTTCGGACGGGATCACTGAAGCTTTCTTT.

This clonotype was found many times. This chain uses TRBV10-3 with TRBJ2-2, with 15 bases that match TRBD2. This CDR3 has 19 amino acids. V dropped 6 bases and J dropped 0; count of bases not matched to a gene: 8. Germline assignment: CDR1 ENHRY and CDR2 SYGVKD. CDR3 sequence reads: CAIRRTSGREPTNTGELFF. CDR3 sequence (DNA): TGTGCCATCAGGAGGACTAGCGGGAGGGAGCCTACGAACACCGGGGAGCTGTTTTTT.

This chain's CDR3 is CSASKRSSVSTDTQYF. Written as DNA, the CDR3 is TGCAGTGCTAGTAAAAGGTCTAGCGTTAGCACAGATACGCAGTATTTT. The rearrangement links TRBV20-1 to TRBJ2-3, with TRBD2 as a possible D gene (6 bases). V was trimmed by 3 bases and J by 0 bases, leaving 16 bases between them. The CDR3 consists of 16 residues. CDR1 is DFQATT and CDR2 is SNEGSKA in the germline V gene (reference sequence).

CDR3 nucleotides: TGCGGGGGGCTCGATAGCACAGATACGCAGTATTTT. This sequence encodes CGGLDSTDTQYF. The J gene is TRBJ2-3, the V gene TRBV20-1; D tentatively reads TRBD1 or TRBD2 (6 bases each). Per germline, CDR1 DFQATT and CDR2 SNEGSKA (reference sequence). This CDR3 contains 12 residues.

This clonotype occurred many times. The chain recombines TRBV12-3 or TRBV12-4 with TRBJ2-5; the D gene is possibly TRBD2 (5 bases). V gave up 3 bases and J gave up 7 bases, with 12 bases separating them. The CDR3 runs 13 residues. CDR3 residues: CASSFRGLGTQYF. Here the CDR3 DNA reads TGTGCCAGCAGTTTTCGGGGTTTGGGGACCCAGTACTTC.

This clonotype was seen only a few times. This chain joins TRBV11-3 and TRBJ2-1, with 8 bases lining up with TRBD2. Germline lookup yields CDR1 SGHNT and CDR2 YENEEA. V lost 6 bases to trimming and J lost 7 bases; unmatched junction nucleotides: 8. The CDR3 length is 14 residues. CDR3 bases: TGTGCCAGCAGTATTCGTAGCGGGGAGAATGAGCAGTTCTTC. It codes for CASSIRSGENEQFF.

There are a few counts of this clonotype. This chain links TRBV3-1 with TRBJ2-7; 8 bases align to TRBD1. Germline-derived CDR1 and CDR2 are LGHDT and YNNKEL (reference sequence). After removal of 0 bases from V and 5 bases from J, the junction contained 6 bases not matched to a gene. CDR3 length: 15 residues. CDR3 DNA: TGTGCCAGCAGCCAAGATGCTGGACAGGGCAACGAGCAGTACTTC. Translation: CASSQDAGQGNEQYF.

V gene TRBV27 combines with J gene TRBJ2-1; D ambiguous. The CDR3 sequence is 17 residues long. Trimming left V 8 bases short and J 7 bases short, with 27 bases between. Looked up from germline, CDR1 is MNHEY and CDR2 is SMNVEV (reference sequence). The CDR3 DNA follows: TGTGCCAGCGGATCAGTTCTCTCGCCGGGTGGGGTTAATGAGCAGTTCTTC. This translates into CASGSVLSPGGVNEQFF.

There are a few counts of this clonotype. The rearrangement links TRBV5-1 to TRBJ2-7; unclear D gene. Germline values: CDR1 SGHRS, CDR2 YFSETQ. CDR3 size: 14 residues. Trimming pared 4 bases from V and 2 bases from J, leaving 13 bases between. The CDR3 sequence: CASSPRASAYEQYF. In DNA, the CDR3 is TGCGCCAGCAGCCCCCGGGCAAGCGCCTACGAGCAGTACTTC.

This clonotype was picked up many times. V is TRBV6-2 or TRBV6-3 and J is TRBJ1-5; 7 positions agree with TRBD1. Germline trimming cut 11 bases from V and 2 bases from J; bases unmatched to any gene: 9. The germline V gene has CDR1 MNHEY and CDR2 SVGEGT. CDR3 size: 14 residues. The CDR3 bases are TGTGCCGGATCGACAGGGATGGGCAATCAGCCCCAGCATTTT. Residues: CAGSTGMGNQPQHF.

Only a few counts were recorded for this clonotype. The chain has TRBV18 and TRBJ1-3; D not resolved. The V end lost 6 bases, the J end lost 1 base, and 7 bases lay between the germline ends. Per germline, CDR1 KGHSH and CDR2 LQKENI. The CDR3 is 13 amino acids. In DNA, the CDR3 is TGTGCCAGCTCCAGAGAGTCTGGAAACACCATATATTTT. Protein product: CASSRESGNTIYF. Based on the CDR3 plus reference TRBV18 and TRBJ1-3, the full variable domain is NAGVMQNPRHLVRRRGQEARLRCSPMKGHSHVYWYRQLPEEGLKFMVYLQKENIIDESGMPKERFSAEFPKEGPSILRIQQVVRGDSAAYFCASSRESGNTIYFGEGSWLTVV.

The chain joins TRBV12-3 or TRBV12-4 to TRBJ1-2, with D perhaps matching TRBD1 (6 bases). CDR3 size: 15 residues. Trimming pared 5 bases from V and 0 bases from J, leaving 13 bases between. The CDR3: CASSSLGAPNYGYTF. Written as DNA, the CDR3 is TGTGCCAGCAGTAGTCTGGGGGCTCCTAACTATGGCTACACCTTC.

The genes are TRBV5-1 and TRBJ2-7, with D unresolved. The CDR3 runs to 14 residues. Per germline, CDR1 SGHRS and CDR2 YFSETQ. The germline V and J ends were trimmed by 0 bases and 2 bases, with 9 bases remaining between them. The CDR3 coding sequence is TGCGCCAGCAGCTTGGTTAGTCGACCCTACGAGCAGTACTTC. It encodes CASSLVSRPYEQYF.

The V call is TRBV25-1, the J call TRBJ1-3; 9 bases line up with TRBD1. This CDR3 has 15 residues. Trimming cost V 4 bases and J 4 bases; bases outside gene matches: 5. From germline, CDR1 is MGHDK and CDR2 SYGVNS. CDR3 bases: TGTGCCAGCAGTGGGACAGGGGATCAAGGAAACACCATATATTTT. This gives the protein CASSGTGDQGNTIYF. The entire variable domain, with the rest obtained from reference TRBV25-1 and TRBJ1-3, is as follows: EADIYQTPRYLVIGTGKKITLECSQTMGHDKMYWYQQDPGMELHLIHYSYGVNSTEKGDLSSESTVSRIRTEHFPLTLESARPSHTSQYLCASSGTGDQGNTIYFGEGSWLTVV.

This clonotype was seen a handful of times. This sequence joins TRBV7-9 and TRBJ1-1, with 7 bases fitting TRBD1. V was pared by 3 bases and J by 1 base, with 5 bases of the junction left unmatched. Germline loops: CDR1 SEHNR, CDR2 FQNEAQ (reference sequence). The CDR3 totals 15 residues. CDR3 protein: CASSFRTGANTEAFF. The CDR3 nucleotides are TGTGCCAGCAGCTTCAGGACAGGAGCGAACACTGAAGCTTTCTTT.

The chain has TRBV27 and TRBJ2-2, with D perhaps being TRBD1 or TRBD2 (6 bases each). This CDR3 spans 17 amino acids. Trimming stripped 5 bases from V and 4 bases from J, with 20 bases between. From germline, CDR1 is MNHEY and CDR2 SMNVEV (reference sequence). CDR3 nucleotide sequence: TGTGCCAGCAGTCAGGGCGGGACACCTTTGGGCACCGGGGAGCTGTTTTTT. Protein: CASSQGGTPLGTGELFF.

This clonotype came up a few times. The chain combines TRBV18 with TRBJ2-3; D unclear. V lost 3 bases and J 6 bases, leaving 16 bases between the germline ends. Germline assignment: CDR1 KGHSH and CDR2 LQKENI. CDR3 length: 15 residues. As DNA, the CDR3 is TGTGCCAGCTCACCTTCGAGTAGTCGTAGGGATACGCAGTATTTT. It translates to CASSPSSSRRDTQYF.